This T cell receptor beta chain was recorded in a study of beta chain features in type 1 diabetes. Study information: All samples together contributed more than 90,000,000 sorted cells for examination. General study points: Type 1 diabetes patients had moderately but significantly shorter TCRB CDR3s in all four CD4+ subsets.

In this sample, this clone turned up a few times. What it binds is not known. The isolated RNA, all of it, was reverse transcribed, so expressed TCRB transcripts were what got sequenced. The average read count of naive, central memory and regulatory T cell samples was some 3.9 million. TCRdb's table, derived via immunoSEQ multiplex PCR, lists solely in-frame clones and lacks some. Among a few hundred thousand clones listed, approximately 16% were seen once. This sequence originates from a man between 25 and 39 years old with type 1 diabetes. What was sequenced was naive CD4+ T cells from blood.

The CDR3 DNA reads as TGTGCCAGCAGCTTTTCGGGAGGCGGCACGCAGTATTTT. It codes for CASSFSGGGTQYF. The gene calls are TRBV7-9 and TRBJ2-3, with 7 bases identical to TRBD2. The CDR3 loop spans 13 amino acids. Germline V CDR1 and CDR2: SEHNR, FQNEAQ (reference sequence). V trimming: 3 bases; J trimming: 9 bases; junction bases outside the gene matches: 6.